One T cell receptor beta chain is described in this entry. This clone turned up a few times. There is no known antigen for this receptor. The read terminates 3 residues before the CDR3 end, so the remaining end is supplied by the germline J gene. Standard criteria, namely reduction of serum IgG, IgA and/or IgM below the normal range together with specific antibody deficiency, were applied for the diagnosis of CVID. There were fewer than 45 subjects in the CVID group (about 29 male and 15 or so female), ranging in age from roughly 9 to 64 years, with a mean age of roughly 40. Both CVID patients and healthy controls were predominantly of Caucasian heritage. Replacement immunoglobulin therapy had been administered to all CVID subjects for at least one year at the time of study participation. When blood was collected, none of the CVID subjects were ill or on immunomodulatory or immunosuppressive medication. Heparinized peripheral whole blood samples of roughly 5 to 8 ml were obtained from each donor. TCRbeta CDR3 repertoires were sequenced from genomic DNA of adults with common variable immune deficiency (CVID) and healthy adult controls. Diluted blood was subjected to density centrifugation over Hypaque 1077 or Ficoll-Paque for isolation of peripheral blood mononuclear cells. Genomic DNA was obtained from unsorted mononuclear cells using either Qiagen column purification or a centrifugation-based method.

For sequencing, equivalent amounts of genomic DNA were input from CVID and control samples. For every sample, a 60 bp segment covering the rearranged TCRbeta CDR3 region was amplified and then sequenced. TCRbeta amplification used the immunoSEQ assay, a bias-corrected multiplex PCR with high-throughput sequencing. In the source study's methods: Every unique nucleotide sequence was considered a clone and was annotated with V, D and J genes, copy number and frequency. Sequences were labeled productive if in frame, and non-productive if out of frame or containing stop codons. As previously described, clonality was calculated on the basis of Shannon's entropy. Mean CDR3 Kyte-Doolittle hydropathy was derived from the predicted amino acid sequences of productive clones. The R hclust function was used to hierarchically cluster scaled V gene usage with Manhattan distance and complete linkage. Clone sharing by CDR3 amino acid sequence was assessed by resampling 12 repertoires per group over 100 rounds. The repertoires were searched for 60 to 75 published EBV-specific TCRbeta sequences and about 240 published CMV-specific TCRbeta sequences. After two CVID samples that produced fewer than 10,000 sequences were dropped from the analysis, some 42 CVID repertoires remained. TCRdb re-hosts the immuneACCESS table, in-frame sequences only. Its copies lack some clones; in the studies checked, an unresolved V gene accounts for under half of them, and the cause for the rest is not known. That table supplies the V and J calls and clone size; D and trimming were determined from the DNA. The table for this sample lists about 3,400 clones, none of them counted only once. The top ten constitute roughly 25% of the sample.

The data were taken from a study of T cell clonality in common variable immunodeficiency (dated by TCRdb to between 2015 and 2017). What the research found in general, with its limitations: Differences among patients in the CVID cohort limited the correlations between repertoire features and clinical complications. Although equal DNA input was used, an average of approximately 82,000 unique sequences per sample was obtained for controls, compared with approximately 30,000 for CVID samples. CVID subjects shared fewer TCRbeta clones with each other than healthy controls did (p < 0.0001). Increased TCRbeta clonality was found in CVID subjects compared with healthy controls (t-test p = 0.018), with the increase being most characteristic of about a third of subjects. According to the authors, finding the cause of the higher clonality in CVID would require sequencing the repertoires of T cell subpopulations. CVID TCRbeta sequences reportedly showed fewer deletions and N-nucleotide insertions and lacked highly modified clones with 13 or more V deletions.

V loses 3 bases at its end and J loses 6 bases; junction bases beyond the gene matches: 6. The germline V gene (reference sequence) specifies SEHNR as CDR1 and FQNEAQ as CDR2. The CDR3 runs 14 amino acids, cysteine and phenylalanine included. Shown are 33 bases from within the CDR3, in frame from base 1. The sequence came from a human donor with common variable immunodeficiency. Input material: peripheral blood mononuclear cells. The V and J genes are TRBV7-9 and TRBJ2-7; the central 9 bases match TRBD1. The CDR3 corresponds to CASSLGQGPLEQYF. CDR3 bases read: TGTGCCAGCAGCTTGGGACAGGGACCCCTCGAG.